Following are 29 T cell receptor beta chains from one sample sequenced in a study of pediatric ulcerative colitis. TCRdb's copy holds only in-frame clones and misses some; the assay was immunoSEQ multiplex PCR. This sample has roughly 64,000 clones, with 70% to 90% found just once. The sample taken for sequencing was blood. The receptors were gathered from a boy aged 10-17 years with severe ulcerative colitis.

In its sample, this clone was seen once. V gene TRBV18 combines with J gene TRBJ2-3; 12 positions agree with TRBD2. V was pared by 2 bases and J by 4 bases, with 7 bases of the junction left unmatched. Germline V lookup: CDR1 KGHSH, CDR2 LQKENI. CDR3 length: 17 amino acids. This chain's CDR3 is CASSPSTSGSVADTQYF. CDR3 bases: TGTGCCAGCTCACCATCGACTAGCGGGAGCGTAGCAGATACGCAGTATTTT.

The genes are TRBV5-6 and TRBJ1-2, with D hard to call. Germline CDR1 is SGHDT and CDR2 is YYEEEE. CDR3 size: 16 residues. V was shortened by 0 bases and J by 4 bases, with 16 bases between the two germline ends. CDR3 sequence: CASSLVRLGITYGYTF. The CDR3 DNA is TGTGCCAGCAGCTTGGTTCGCCTCGGAATTACCTATGGCTACACCTTC.

This clone occurred once. V is TRBV5-1 and J is TRBJ2-3; 14 bases map to TRBD2. CDR1 is SGHRS and CDR2 is YFSETQ in the germline V gene. The CDR3 runs 18 residues. Trimming at V came to 4 bases and at J to 6 bases, leaving 13 bases not matched to a gene. The CDR3 loop is CASSNPGLAGASSDTQYF. The CDR3 bases are TGCGCCAGCAGCAATCCGGGACTAGCGGGGGCAAGTTCGGATACGCAGTATTTT.

The V and J genes are TRBV2 and TRBJ2-6; D ambiguous. The length of the CDR3 is 14 residues. CDR1 is SNHLY, CDR2 FYNNEI, per germline. The germline V and J ends were trimmed by 2 bases and 0 bases, with 2 bases remaining between them. CDR3 in DNA: TGTGCCAGCAGTGAAAGCTCTGGGGCCAACGTCCTGACTTTC. Translation gives CASSESSGANVLTF.

The genes are TRBV27 and TRBJ2-2; D gene unclear. V lost 5 bases and J lost 4, with 2 bases in between. The CDR3 has 11 amino acids. CDR1 and CDR2 (germline): MNHEY, SMNVEV (reference sequence). The CDR3 spells CASSATGELFF. In nucleotides, the CDR3 is TGTGCCAGCAGTGCCACCGGGGAGCTGTTTTTT.

The chain uses TRBV2 and TRBJ2-4, with 9 bases fitting TRBD2. With V trimmed by 8 bases and J by 1 base, 12 bases remained unmatched. Looked up from germline, CDR1 is SNHLY and CDR2 is FYNNEI. CDR3 length: 17 residues. CDR3: CASHSGTSMAAKNIQYF. Here the CDR3 DNA reads TGTGCCAGCCACTCCGGGACTAGCATGGCGGCCAAAAACATTCAGTACTTC.

The rearrangement links TRBV15 to TRBJ2-2; TRBD2 agrees at 7 bases. Trimming removed 2 bases from V and 3 bases from J; junction bases left unmatched: 3. The length of the CDR3 is 15 residues. Germline CDR1 and CDR2: LNHNV and YYDKDF (reference sequence). CDR3 residues: CATSRSSGYTGELFF. CDR3 DNA sequence: TGTGCCACCAGCAGATCTAGCGGTTACACCGGGGAGCTGTTTTTT.

This chain uses TRBV6-5 with TRBJ2-7; D is ambiguous. Germline lookup yields CDR1 MNHEY and CDR2 SVGAGI. Trimming removed 0 bases from V and 0 bases from J, with 9 bases in between. The CDR3 is made up of 15 amino acids. This CDR3 is CASSYSMGTSYEQYF. CDR3 DNA sequence: TGTGCCAGCAGTTACTCCATGGGAACCTCCTACGAGCAGTACTTC.

This clone appeared once. This chain connects TRBV6-1 to TRBJ1-2; D is unresolved. V lost 5 bases to trimming and J lost 8 bases, with 21 bases between them. Germline lookup yields CDR1 MNHNS and CDR2 SASEGT. The CDR3 is 15 amino acids. This chain's CDR3 is CASSFITDLSGGYTF. The DNA for the CDR3 is TGTGCCAGCAGTTTCATAACGGACCTCTCGGGCGGCTACACCTTC.

This clone showed up just a few times. The V and J genes are TRBV6-1 and TRBJ1-2; no clear D. Germline values: CDR1 MNHNS, CDR2 SASEGT. V dropped 5 bases and J dropped 8 bases, with 12 bases sitting between them. The CDR3 is 12 amino acids. CDR3 nucleotides: TGTGCCAGCAGTCCACCGGGCTGGGGCTACACCTTC. Protein product: CASSPPGWGYTF.

This clone was recorded only once. CDR3: CASSQKRLGEQFF. CDR3 nucleotide sequence: TGCGCCAGCAGCCAAAAACGATTGGGTGAGCAGTTCTTC. The chain uses TRBV4-3 and TRBJ2-1; D gene ambiguous. Germline lookup yields CDR1 LGHNA and CDR2 YSLEER. Trimming took off 2 bases at V and 9 bases at J, with 11 bases between the two ends. This CDR3 region has 13 residues.

This chain links TRBV29-1 with TRBJ2-1, with 9 bases identical to TRBD2. Per germline, CDR1 SQVTM and CDR2 ANQGSEA. This CDR3 region has 14 residues. The V gene end was trimmed by 0 bases and the J gene end by 3 bases; junction bases not matched to a gene: 0. The CDR3: CSVEELAGYNEQFF. CDR3 sequence (DNA): TGCAGCGTTGAAGAACTAGCGGGCTACAATGAGCAGTTCTTC.

The chain is built from TRBV7-2 and TRBJ2-2; D remains ambiguous. The germline V gene encodes CDR1 SGHTA and CDR2 FQGNSA. Trimming cost V 5 bases and J 5 bases, with 18 bases left between them. The CDR3 has 16 residues. The CDR3 region has the DNA TGTGCCAGCAGCCCAACGTTGAGTCGGAGAACCGGGGAGCTGTTTTTT. Translated, it gives CASSPTLSRRTGELFF. Full variable domain (outside the CDR3, taken from reference TRBV7-2 and TRBJ2-2): GAGVSQSPSNKVTEKGKDVELRCDPISGHTALYWYRQSLGQGLEFLIYFQGNSAPDKSGLPSDRFSAERTGGSVSTLTIQRTQQEDSAVYLCASSPTLSRRTGELFFGEGSRLTVL.

The genes are TRBV29-1 and TRBJ1-3; D is unresolved. The CDR3 contains 13 residues. V lost 4 bases to trimming and J lost 0 bases, with 7 bases between them. Germline CDR1 SQVTM, CDR2 ANQGSEA. CDR3 in amino acids: CSVVDGSGNTIYF. For the CDR3, the DNA is TGCAGCGTTGTGGATGGCTCTGGAAACACCATATATTTT.

The gene calls are TRBV5-1 and TRBJ1-2, with TRBD1 identical over 7 bases. CDR1 and CDR2 from the germline V gene are SGHRS and YFSETQ. The V and J ends lost 0 bases and 8 bases, in that order; junction bases with no gene match: 19. CDR3 length: 18 amino acids. The CDR3 DNA follows: TGCGCCAGCAGCTTGGTTAGTCCGGGGACAGCCGTGGTCGACGGCTACACCTTC. Amino acids: CASSLVSPGTAVVDGYTF.

The V and J genes are TRBV10-2 and TRBJ2-7; D uncertain. Trimming took 0 bases from V and 2 from J, leaving 8 bases between them. CDR3 size: 14 residues. CDR1 is WSHSY, CDR2 SAAADI, per germline. The CDR3 here is CASSESASPYEQYF. The CDR3 region has the DNA TGCGCCAGCAGTGAGTCGGCCAGCCCCTACGAGCAGTACTTC.

J is TRBJ1-1 and V is TRBV7-6, with a tentative D call TRBD1 (6 bases). The CDR3 loop spans 15 amino acids. The germline V gene has CDR1 SGHVS and CDR2 FNYEAQ. V was pared by 6 bases and J by 10 bases, with 24 bases between. CDR3 sequence reads: CASSVWTGGQPAAFF. CDR3 DNA: TGTGCCAGCAGTGTCTGGACGGGAGGACAGCCCGCAGCTTTCTTT.

The chain recombines TRBV5-1 with TRBJ2-5; 7 positions match TRBD2. Germline loops: CDR1 SGHRS, CDR2 YFSETQ. V shed 5 bases and J 4 bases; nucleotides not matched to a gene: 8. The CDR3 is 14 residues long. The CDR3 nucleotides read TGCGCCAGCAGTTTGCCGGGGGGAGCAGAGACCCAGTACTTC. It is translated as CASSLPGGAETQYF.

This clone was observed a few times. CDR3 nucleotide sequence: TGTGCCAGTAGTATGGACAGGCTCAATCAGCCCCAGCATTTT. Its protein product is CASSMDRLNQPQHF. J is TRBJ1-5 and V is TRBV19, with 7 bases identical to TRBD1. CDR3 size: 14 residues. Unmatched junction bases numbered 2, after V lost 3 bases and J lost 3 bases. Germline loops: CDR1 LNHDA, CDR2 SQIVND (reference sequence).

This clone was seen more than once but under ten times. The chain combines TRBV2 with TRBJ2-1, with 7 bases that match TRBD2. The CDR3 contains 17 residues. Germline loops: CDR1 SNHLY, CDR2 FYNNEI. The trim removed 3 bases at V and 0 bases at J, leaving 8 bases unmatched. CDR3 coding DNA: TGTGCCAGCAGTGAGGCTAGCGGTCCGAGCTCCTACAATGAGCAGTTCTTC. This translates into CASSEASGPSSYNEQFF.

V is TRBV25-1 and J is TRBJ1-2; D might be TRBD1 (5 bases). From germline, CDR1 is MGHDK and CDR2 SYGVNS. Trimming left V 5 bases short and J 7 bases short, with 23 bases between. The CDR3 totals 16 residues. The CDR3 bases are TGTGCCAGCAGTAGTCAGTCTGGGACGCTCGTCCGTGGCTACACCTTC. Its translation: CASSSQSGTLVRGYTF.

The chain couples TRBV19 to TRBJ2-1; 10 bases agree with TRBD2. V dropped 8 bases and J dropped 4; count of bases not matched to a gene: 5. CDR1 is LNHDA and CDR2 is SQIVND in the germline V gene (reference sequence). This CDR3 contains 14 residues. The CDR3 reads CASSLAGAYNEQFF. The CDR3 region has the DNA TGTGCCAGTTCGCTAGCGGGGGCATACAATGAGCAGTTCTTC.

V and J are TRBV7-2 and TRBJ2-3; D gene uncertain. Between the trimmed V and J ends, which lost 7 bases and 7 bases, there was a span of 18 bases. The germline V gene has CDR1 SGHTA and CDR2 FQGNSA. The CDR3 sequence is 14 residues long. The CDR3 loop reads CASTSTGMSYTQYF. The CDR3, as DNA: TGTGCCAGCACGTCCACTGGCATGTCTTATACGCAGTATTTT.

The V and J genes are TRBV9 and TRBJ2-7; D call uncertain. Between the trimmed V and J ends, which lost 0 bases and 7 bases, there was a span of 11 bases. The CDR3 sequence is 13 residues long. Germline assignment: CDR1 SGDLS and CDR2 YYNGEE. In DNA form, the CDR3 reads TGTGCCAGCAGCGTAGGGGTACAAGTTGAGCAGTACTTC. It specifies CASSVGVQVEQYF.

This clone was counted once. The chain has TRBV6-5 and TRBJ1-1; D uncertain. Trimming removed 5 bases from V and 1 base from J, with 11 bases in between. CDR1 MNHEY and CDR2 SVGAGI come from the germline V gene. The CDR3 loop spans 14 amino acids. This CDR3 reads CASSHFKGNTEAFF. CDR3 coding DNA: TGTGCCAGCAGTCACTTTAAGGGGAACACTGAAGCTTTCTTT.

The chain couples TRBV6-5 to TRBJ1-2, with a weak D call TRBD1 (5 bases). This CDR3 region has 15 residues. Germline CDR1 is MNHEY and CDR2 is SVGAGI. V was pared by 0 bases and J by 2 bases, with 10 bases between. The CDR3 protein is CASSYSNGGNYGYTF. CDR3 coding DNA: TGTGCCAGCAGTTACTCGAACGGGGGAAACTATGGCTACACCTTC.

This clone was seen just once. The genes are TRBV7-9 and TRBJ2-5; D is uncertain. Looked up from germline, CDR1 is SEHNR and CDR2 is FQNEAQ (reference sequence). V was cut by 2 bases and J by 1 base, with 8 bases left in between. The CDR3 sequence is 14 residues long. The CDR3 is CASSLSGSQETQYF. DNA of the CDR3: TGTGCCAGCAGCTTATCCGGTAGCCAAGAGACCCAGTACTTC.

Comment on this clone: Compared with germline, one end of the junction differs, possibly owing to a read error. This chain joins TRBV27 and TRBJ2-7; 8 bases are shared with TRBD2. The CDR3 consists of 14 residues. CDR1 is MNHEY, CDR2 SMNVEV, per germline (reference sequence). The CDR3, as DNA: TGTGCCAGCAGCATCCGGACTAGCTCCCACGAGCAGTACTTC. Translation gives CASSIRTSSHEQYF.

V usage is TRBV11-2 and J usage is TRBJ1-2; D unclear. The V and J ends lost 5 bases and 5 bases respectively, with 27 bases between them. The germline CDR1 and CDR2 sequences are SGHAT and FQNNGV. This CDR3 has 18 amino acids. This CDR3 reads CASSPSGRHQSLLYGYTF. The CDR3 nucleotides read TGTGCCAGCAGCCCCAGTGGGAGGCATCAATCCCTATTGTATGGCTACACCTTC.